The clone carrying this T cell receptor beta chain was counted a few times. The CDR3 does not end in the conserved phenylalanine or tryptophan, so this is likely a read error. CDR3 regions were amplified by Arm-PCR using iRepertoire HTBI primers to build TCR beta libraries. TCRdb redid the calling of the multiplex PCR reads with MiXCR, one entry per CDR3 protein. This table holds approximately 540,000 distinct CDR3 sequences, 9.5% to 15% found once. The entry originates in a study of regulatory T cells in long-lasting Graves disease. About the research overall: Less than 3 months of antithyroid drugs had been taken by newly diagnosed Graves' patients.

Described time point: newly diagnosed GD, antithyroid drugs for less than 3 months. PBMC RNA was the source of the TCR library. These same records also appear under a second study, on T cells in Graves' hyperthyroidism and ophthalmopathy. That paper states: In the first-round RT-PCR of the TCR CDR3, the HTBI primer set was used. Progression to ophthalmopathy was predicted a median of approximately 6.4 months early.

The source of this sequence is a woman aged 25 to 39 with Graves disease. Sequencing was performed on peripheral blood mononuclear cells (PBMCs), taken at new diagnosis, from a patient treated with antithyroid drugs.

This CDR3 is CASTAGEEDEQFL. The CDR3 DNA sequence: TGTGCCAGCACAGCGGGAGAAGAGGATGAGCAGTTCCTC. This rearrangement joins TRBV3-1 to TRBJ2-1, with 8 positions matching TRBD2. Germline CDR1 and CDR2: LGHDT and YNNKEL (reference sequence). The CDR3 length is 13 residues. V lost 7 bases and J lost 8; bases outside the gene matches: 7.